This passage covers 26 T cell receptor beta chains from one sample sequenced in a study of beta chain features in type 1 diabetes. These TCRs are of unknown antigen specificity. The authors reverse transcribed all of the isolated RNA, so sequencing captured expressed TCRB transcripts. Measured with immunoSEQ multiplex PCR; TCRdb has only the in-frame clones, and not every one. Among 120,000 or so clones listed, roughly 15% were seen once. Overall study results and limits: TCRB CDR3 length was moderately but significantly reduced in all four CD4+ subsets of Type 1 diabetes patients.

The sequenced sample consisted of central memory CD4+ T cells from blood. These receptors were obtained from a man younger than 40 with type 1 diabetes.

This clone occurred a few times. The V gene is TRBV7-2, the J gene TRBJ2-3; possibly TRBD2 for D (5 bases). The germline gives CDR1 SGHTA, CDR2 FQGNSA. V dropped 1 base and J dropped 5 bases, with 19 bases sitting between them. The CDR3 is made up of 17 amino acids. The CDR3 reads CASSLVAGRQAEDTQYF. CDR3 coding DNA: TGTGCCAGCAGCTTAGTCGCGGGCAGGCAAGCTGAAGATACGCAGTATTTT.

This clone came up a few times. The gene calls are TRBV7-9 and TRBJ1-1; possible D gene TRBD1, 6 bases. V lost 4 bases to trimming and J lost 1 base, with 10 bases between them. The length of the CDR3 is 14 residues. Per germline, CDR1 SEHNR and CDR2 FQNEAQ (reference sequence). CDR3 protein: CASSSQQGNTEAFF. CDR3 coding DNA: TGTGCCAGCAGCTCGCAACAGGGGAACACTGAAGCTTTCTTT.

This clone was detected ten times or more. This rearrangement joins TRBV18 to TRBJ1-2; D is ambiguous. Germline CDR1 KGHSH, CDR2 LQKENI. Trimming stripped 7 bases from V and 8 bases from J, with 20 bases between. The CDR3 runs 14 residues. The CDR3 nucleotides read TGTGCCAGCTTTCGAGACGAGGCAGCCAGGGGCTACACCTTC. Translating gives CASFRDEAARGYTF.

The CDR3 protein is CASSPGAGLASEQYF. Here the CDR3 DNA reads TGTGCCAGCAGCCCAGGGGCGGGACTAGCCTCCGAGCAGTACTTC. This chain uses TRBV11-3 with TRBJ2-7; TRBD2 aligns across 9 bases. The CDR3 covers 15 residues. Looked up from germline, CDR1 is SGHNT and CDR2 is YENEEA. V was pared by 5 bases and J by 6 bases, with 11 bases of the junction left unmatched.

A word on this clone: The same CDR3 is also encoded by other DNA sequences in this sample. The V gene is TRBV27, the J gene TRBJ1-6, with TRBD1 matching over 11 bases. Per germline, CDR1 MNHEY and CDR2 SMNVEV (reference sequence). V lost 0 bases to trimming and J lost 7 bases; unmatched junction nucleotides: 2. There are 16 residues in the CDR3. This CDR3 reads CASSLSGTGGNSPLHF. The CDR3 DNA is TGTGCCAGCAGTTTATCGGGGACAGGGGGGAATTCACCCCTCCACTTT.

This clone was counted between two and nine times. The V and J genes are TRBV6-5 and TRBJ2-5; TRBD1 matches at 8 bases. CDR1 and CDR2 from the germline V gene are MNHEY and SVGAGI. The CDR3 sequence is 16 residues long. After removal of 0 bases from V and 4 bases from J, the junction contained 7 bases not matched to a gene. Here the CDR3 reads CASSYSNRGTGETQYF. The CDR3 DNA reads as TGTGCCAGCAGTTACTCGAACAGGGGGACTGGAGAGACCCAGTACTTC.

The J gene is TRBJ1-3, the V gene TRBV7-9; D is unresolved. Germline V gene data show CDR1 as SEHNR and CDR2 as FQNEAQ (reference sequence). The CDR3 covers 14 residues. Trimming took 4 bases from V and 1 from J, leaving 8 bases between them. CDR3 DNA: TGTGCCAGCAGCTCGATGGAATCTGGAAACACCATATATTTT. Its protein is CASSSMESGNTIYF.

This clone came up many times. The V and J genes are TRBV5-1 and TRBJ2-1; D possibly corresponds to TRBD2 (5 bases). Germline CDR1 is SGHRS and CDR2 is YFSETQ. The CDR3 runs to 14 residues. The V end lost 8 bases, the J end lost 0 bases, and 12 bases lay between the germline ends. CDR3 loop: CASSEESSYNEQFF. DNA for the CDR3: TGCGCCAGTTCGGAGGAGAGCTCCTACAATGAGCAGTTCTTC.

This clone was found a few times. The chain combines TRBV7-2 with TRBJ2-1, with a weak D call TRBD1 (5 bases). The CDR3 consists of 14 residues. Germline-derived CDR1 and CDR2 are SGHTA and FQGNSA. V dropped 0 bases and J dropped 3 bases, with 6 bases sitting between them. The CDR3 DNA is TGTGCCAGCAGCTTAGCACAGGACTACAATGAGCAGTTCTTC. Residues: CASSLAQDYNEQFF.

This clone was seen more than once but under ten times. The DNA of the CDR3 is TGTGCCAGCAGCCAAGAGTCGGGTAGCTACACCTTC. Its protein product is CASSQESGSYTF. J is TRBJ1-2 and V is TRBV14; D gene ambiguous. Germline-derived CDR1 and CDR2 are SGHDN and FVKESK. The CDR3 is 12 residues long. Deletions cut 0 bases from V and 9 bases from J, with 8 bases between.

The rearrangement uses TRBV5-1 and TRBJ2-3; D not resolved. Germline V gives CDR1 SGHRS, CDR2 YFSETQ. V lost 6 bases, J lost 10 bases, and 18 bases lay in between. The CDR3 length is 13 residues. CDR3 sequence: CASKRPVEDAQYF. The CDR3 DNA reads as TGCGCCAGCAAGCGCCCGGTAGAGGATGCGCAGTATTTT.

J is TRBJ2-3 and V is TRBV5-1; 11 nucleotides line up with TRBD2. The CDR3 totals 15 residues. J was trimmed by 11 bases and V by 4 bases; bases with no gene match: 12. The germline CDR1 and CDR2 sequences are SGHRS and YFSETQ. CDR3 sequence reads: CASSPALAGVPQQYF. Here the CDR3 DNA reads TGCGCCAGCAGCCCAGCACTAGCGGGGGTCCCACAGCAGTATTTT.

This clone was seen ten or more times. This sequence joins TRBV2 and TRBJ2-1; TRBD1 might be the D (5 bases). The CDR3 is 13 amino acids. Germline CDR1 is SNHLY and CDR2 is FYNNEI. V dropped 7 bases and J dropped 0 bases, with 7 bases sitting between them. The CDR3 nucleotides are TGTGCCAGCAAACAGGACTCCTACAATGAGCAGTTCTTC. Protein sequence: CASKQDSYNEQFF.

This clone appeared many times. CDR3 region: CAWSFREDQPQHF. The CDR3 bases are TGTGCCTGGAGTTTCCGCGAGGATCAGCCCCAGCATTTT. The genes are TRBV30 and TRBJ1-5, with D unresolved. This CDR3 spans 13 amino acids. With 2 bases removed from V and 5 bases from J, the gap between germline ends came to 10 bases. Germline V gene lookup returns CDR1 GTSNPN and CDR2 SVGIG (reference sequence).

This clone was seen once. CDR3 DNA sequence: TGTGCCAGCAGCTTAGATGGGACTAGCGGGGGGCGCAATGAGCAGTTCTTC. Its protein is CASSLDGTSGGRNEQFF. This chain connects TRBV7-2 to TRBJ2-1, with 15 bases aligning to TRBD2. V dropped 1 base and J dropped 6; count of bases not matched to a gene: 4. In germline, CDR1 is SGHTA, CDR2 FQGNSA. This CDR3 is built from 17 residues.

This clone was seen only a few times. The gene calls are TRBV11-2 and TRBJ2-3; 9 bases align to TRBD1. This CDR3 contains 16 residues. Germline V lookup: CDR1 SGHAT, CDR2 FQNNGV. The V gene end was trimmed by 4 bases and the J gene end by 1 base; junction bases not matched to a gene: 6. In nucleotides, the CDR3 is TGTGCCAGCAGCTCGCGGACAGGGGCGGGCACAGATACGCAGTATTTT. Translated: CASSSRTGAGTDTQYF.

The chain employs TRBV18 and TRBJ1-6; tentative D call: TRBD1 (6 bases). CDR3 length: 14 amino acids. The germline gives CDR1 KGHSH, CDR2 LQKENI. V lost 3 bases to trimming and J lost 10 bases, with 13 bases between them. CDR3 in amino acids: CASSPSGDTSPLHF. In DNA, the CDR3 is TGTGCCAGCTCACCCAGCGGGGACACATCACCCCTCCACTTT.

This clone turned up a few times. This rearrangement joins TRBV10-3 to TRBJ2-5; D assignment may be TRBD1 or TRBD2 (6 bases each). The CDR3 consists of 15 residues. Germline lookup yields CDR1 ENHRY and CDR2 SYGVKD. Trimming left V 0 bases short and J 2 bases short, with 10 bases between. This CDR3 is CAISESTGAQETQYF. CDR3 nucleotides: TGTGCCATCAGTGAGTCGACGGGGGCTCAAGAGACCCAGTACTTC.

This clone was observed a few times. This chain joins TRBV5-1 and TRBJ2-5; D gene uncertain. The CDR3 has 15 residues. From germline, CDR1 is SGHRS and CDR2 YFSETQ. The V end was cut by 4 bases, the J end by 7 bases, with 20 bases between. The CDR3 loop is CASSPQSGLDGTQYF. CDR3 sequence (DNA): TGCGCCAGCAGCCCCCAATCAGGTCTTGACGGGACCCAGTACTTC.

This clone turned up a few times. The gene calls are TRBV6-6 and TRBJ2-1; TRBD2 matches at 11 bases. CDR1 is MNHNY and CDR2 is SVGAGI in the germline V gene (reference sequence). Losses at the gene ends were 0 bases for V and 3 bases for J; bases not matched to a gene: 1. The CDR3 spans 16 residues. CDR3 in amino acids: CASSYSGTSGYNEQFF. The CDR3 DNA reads as TGTGCCAGCAGTTACTCCGGGACTAGCGGCTACAATGAGCAGTTCTTC.

The chain carries TRBV7-6 and TRBJ1-6; no clear D. This CDR3 has 12 amino acids. The germline V gene has CDR1 SGHVS and CDR2 FNYEAQ. Deletions cut 4 bases from V and 8 bases from J, with 6 bases between. The CDR3: CASSSTDSPLHF. CDR3 in DNA: TGTGCCAGCAGCTCGACTGATTCACCCCTCCACTTT.

The chain combines TRBV13 with TRBJ2-5; D call uncertain. The J call may be faulty, since TRBJ2-7 better matches the DNA end. Per the germline V gene, CDR1 is PRHDT and CDR2 is FYEKMQ (reference sequence). This CDR3 is built from 14 residues. This CDR3 is CASSSSTDSYEQYF. The CDR3 DNA follows: TGTGCCAGCAGCTCCTCGACGGACTCCTACGAGCAGTACTTC.

There are a few counts of this clone. The J gene is TRBJ2-7, the V gene TRBV5-1, with D possibly being TRBD1 (5 bases). The V end lost 4 bases, the J end lost 6 bases, and 14 bases lay between the germline ends. The CDR3 length is 13 residues. CDR1 is SGHRS, CDR2 YFSETQ, per germline. The CDR3 region is CASSIDSGGEQYF. CDR3 in DNA: TGCGCCAGCAGCATAGACAGTGGTGGCGAGCAGTACTTC.

In its sample, this clone was seen a few times. This rearrangement joins TRBV5-1 to TRBJ2-5; a possible D gene is TRBD1 (6 bases). Trimming removed 6 bases from V and 4 bases from J, with 22 bases in between. Germline V gene lookup returns CDR1 SGHRS and CDR2 YFSETQ. CDR3 length: 16 residues. The CDR3 nucleotides are TGCGCCAGCAATACCGATGGACAGCAGATGGGAGAGACCCAGTACTTC. This sequence encodes CASNTDGQQMGETQYF.

V usage is TRBV7-2 and J usage is TRBJ2-3; D possibly corresponds to TRBD2 (7 bases). The V and J ends lost 8 bases and 1 base respectively, with 13 bases between them. The V gene's germline CDR1 is SGHTA and CDR2 FQGNSA. CDR3 length equals 14 residues. CDR3 in amino acids: CASLRGGGTDTQYF. CDR3 coding DNA: TGTGCCAGCCTCAGAGGGGGGGGCACAGATACGCAGTATTTT.

This clone was detected only a few times. V and J are TRBV18 and TRBJ1-4; no clear D. V gave up 1 base and J gave up 0 bases, with 9 bases separating them. Germline V gene data show CDR1 as KGHSH and CDR2 as LQKENI. The CDR3 has 16 amino acids. The CDR3 sequence is CASSPQEDSTNEKLFF. For the CDR3, the DNA is TGTGCCAGCTCACCACAGGAGGACTCAACTAATGAAAAACTGTTTTTT.